This T cell receptor beta chain came from a study of blood T cell repertoires in COVID-19. Study summary: Samples of COVID-19 (acute and convalescent) were obtained from the United States, Italy and Spain.

Profiled with immunoSEQ multiplex PCR; TCRdb holds only in-frame clones, not every one. The repertoire consists of some 89,000 clones, with 76% occurring once and the leading ten covering 7%. Trimming shortened V by 3 bases and J by 2 bases, and 10 bases separated the two germline ends. The CDR3 extends over 14 amino acids. Germline CDR1 is SGHTA and CDR2 is FQGNSA. Sequenced input: peripheral blood. The V and J genes are TRBV7-2 and TRBJ2-5; the D is unclear. The TCR was taken from a man in his sixties or seventies with acute or convalescent COVID-19. DNA of the CDR3: TGTGCCAGCAGCTTCGCGTCAAAACAAGAGACCCAGTACTTC. Translation: CASSFASKQETQYF.